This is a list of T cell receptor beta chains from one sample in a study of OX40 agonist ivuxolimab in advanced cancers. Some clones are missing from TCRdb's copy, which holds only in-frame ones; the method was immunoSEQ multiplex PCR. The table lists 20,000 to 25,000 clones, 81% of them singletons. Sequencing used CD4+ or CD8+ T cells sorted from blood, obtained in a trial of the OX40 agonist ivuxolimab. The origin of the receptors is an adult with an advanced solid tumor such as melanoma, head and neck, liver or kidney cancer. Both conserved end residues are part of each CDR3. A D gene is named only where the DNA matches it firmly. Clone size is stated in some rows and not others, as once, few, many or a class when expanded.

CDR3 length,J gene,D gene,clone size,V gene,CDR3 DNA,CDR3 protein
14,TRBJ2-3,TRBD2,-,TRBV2,TGTGCCAGCCCCCTAGCGGGAGTCCGGGATACGCAGTATTTT,CASPLAGVRDTQYF
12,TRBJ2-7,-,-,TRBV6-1,TGTGCCTCGTCGGGGAACTCCTACGAGCAGTACTTC,CASSGNSYEQYF
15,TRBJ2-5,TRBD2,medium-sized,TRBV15,TGTGCCACCAGCAGAGCTACTAGCGGGAGTGAGACCCAGTACTTC,CATSRATSGSETQYF
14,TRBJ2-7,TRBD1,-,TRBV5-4,TGTGCCAGCAGCTCGACAGGGGCAACCTACGAGCAGTACTTC,CASSSTGATYEQYF
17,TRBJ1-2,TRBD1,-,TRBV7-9,TGTGCCAGCAGCTCCCCGGGACAGGGGCGTCGGGACTATGGCTACACCTTC,CASSSPGQGRRDYGYTF
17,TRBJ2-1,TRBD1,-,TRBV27,TGTGCCAGCAGTTTTCTGAGCTTGGGACAGCCCTACAATGAGCAGTTCTTC,CASSFLSLGQPYNEQFF
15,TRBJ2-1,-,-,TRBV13,TGTGCCAGCAGCTTCTCTGGGGCCGCCTACAATGAGCAGTTCTTC,CASSFSGAAYNEQFF
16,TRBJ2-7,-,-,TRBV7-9,TGTGCCAGCAGCCCTGAAACGGGACTTAACTCCTACGAGCAGTACTTC,CASSPETGLNSYEQYF
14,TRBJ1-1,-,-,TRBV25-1,TGTGCCAGCAGCCCGTCAATCTTGAACACTGAAGCTTTCTTT,CASSPSILNTEAFF
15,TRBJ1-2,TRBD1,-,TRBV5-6,TGTGCCAGCAGCTTTGGGGCAGGGGGCAACTATGGCTACACCTTC,CASSFGAGGNYGYTF
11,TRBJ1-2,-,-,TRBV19,TGTGCCAGTAGTTACGGGGCGGGCTACACCTTC,CASSYGAGYTF
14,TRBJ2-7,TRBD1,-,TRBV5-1,TGCGCCAGCAGCTTGGCTGGACAGGGGAACGAGCAGTACTTC,CASSLAGQGNEQYF
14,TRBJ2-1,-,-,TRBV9,TGTGCCAGCAGCGTACATGAAAACTACAATGAGCAGTTCTTC,CASSVHENYNEQFF
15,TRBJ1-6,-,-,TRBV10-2,TGCGCCAGCAGTGAGGAGAGGGGGTTGGGTTCACCCCTCCACTTT,CASSEERGLGSPLHF
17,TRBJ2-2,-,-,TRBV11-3,TGTGCCAGCAGCTTAGTGGCGGGACGTGGGAACACCGGGGAGCTGTTTTTT,CASSLVAGRGNTGELFF
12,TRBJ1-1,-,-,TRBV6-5,TGTGCCAGCAGTCCGGGGAACACTGAAGCTTTCTTT,CASSPGNTEAFF
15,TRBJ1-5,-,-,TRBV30,TGTGCCTGGAGTCTAGGATGGGGCTCCAATCAGCCCCAGCATTTT,CAWSLGWGSNQPQHF
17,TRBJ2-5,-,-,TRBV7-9,TGTGCCAGCAGCTCCCCACAAGACGGGGAGTGGGGAGAGACCCAGTACTTC,CASSSPQDGEWGETQYF
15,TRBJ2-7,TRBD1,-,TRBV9,TGTGCCAGCAGCACTTCCGGGACAGCCTCCTACGAGCAGTACTTC,CASSTSGTASYEQYF
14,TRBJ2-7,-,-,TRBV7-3,TGTGCCAGCAGCTTATCCAGCGGCTCCTACGAGCAGTACTTC,CASSLSSGSYEQYF
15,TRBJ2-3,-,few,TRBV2,TGTGCCAGCAGTGAACCCCCTAGCTACACAGATACGCAGTATTTT,CASSEPPSYTDTQYF
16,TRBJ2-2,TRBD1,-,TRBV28,TGTGCCAGCAGTTTTGTGGGACAGGGGCTCACCGGGGAGCTGTTTTTT,CASSFVGQGLTGELFF
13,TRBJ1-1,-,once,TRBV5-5,TGTGCCAGCAGCCTGGCCGGGGACACTGAAGCTTTCTTT,CASSLAGDTEAFF
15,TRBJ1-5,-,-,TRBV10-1,TGCGCCAGGGGGCAAGACAGGCGGTCGGATCAACCCCAGCATTTT,CARGQDRRSDQPQHF
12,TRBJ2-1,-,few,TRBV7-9,TGTGCCAGCAGCTTAGGGAGAAATGAGCAGTTCTTC,CASSLGRNEQFF
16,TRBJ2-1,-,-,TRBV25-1,TGTGCCAGCAGCTTAATAGCCGGTAGCTCCTACAATGAGCAGTTCTTC,CASSLIAGSSYNEQFF
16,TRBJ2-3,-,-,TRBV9,TGTGCCAGCAATAGCGGAGTTCAAACTAGCACAGATACGCAGTATTTT,CASNSGVQTSTDTQYF
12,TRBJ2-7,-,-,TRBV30,TGTGCCTGGAGTGTACCGGGGAGCGAGCAGTACTTC,CAWSVPGSEQYF
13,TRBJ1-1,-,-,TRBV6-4,TGTGCCAGCAGTGACAGGGTTAACACTGAAGCTTTCTTT,CASSDRVNTEAFF
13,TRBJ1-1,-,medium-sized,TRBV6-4,TGTGCCAGCAGTGAATTCGAGCACACTGAAGCTTTCTTT,CASSEFEHTEAFF
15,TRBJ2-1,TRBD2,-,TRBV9,TGTGCCAGCAGCCCATCTAGCGGGAGGGCTCCGCGGTCGTTCTTC,CASSPSSGRAPRSFF
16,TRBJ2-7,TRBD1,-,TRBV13,TGTGCCAGCAGTCAGGCCAGGACAGGGCTCTCCTACGAGCAGTACTTC,CASSQARTGLSYEQYF
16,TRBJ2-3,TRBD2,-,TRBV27,TGTGCCAGCAGCCCAGGCGGGGGTCCTAGCACAGATACGCAGTATTTT,CASSPGGGPSTDTQYF
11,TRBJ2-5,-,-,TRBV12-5,TGTGCTAGTGCCCCCGAGGAGACCCAGTACTTC,CASAPEETQYF
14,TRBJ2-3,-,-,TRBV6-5,TGTGCCAGCAGTTACAGGGGTGGCACAGATACGCAGTATTTT,CASSYRGGTDTQYF
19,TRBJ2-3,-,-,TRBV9,TGTGCCAGCAGCGTAGCTTATTTGGAGGAGGGGGCCCCCACAGATACGCAGTATTTT,CASSVAYLEEGAPTDTQYF
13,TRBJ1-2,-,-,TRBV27,TGTGCCAGCTGGGCTGAGGATGGCTATGGCTACACCTTC,CASWAEDGYGYTF
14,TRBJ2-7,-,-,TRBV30,TGTGCCTTCACCCGGGACTCGGAGCCCTACGAGCAGTACTTC,CAFTRDSEPYEQYF
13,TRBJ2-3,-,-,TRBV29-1,TGCAGCGTTGAAGATCCGCAGACAGATACGCAGTATTTT,CSVEDPQTDTQYF
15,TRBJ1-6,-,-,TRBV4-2,TGTGCCAGCAGCCAAGATCCGGGCGGGGGGACACCCCTCCACTTT,CASSQDPGGGTPLHF
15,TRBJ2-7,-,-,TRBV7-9,TGTGCCAGCAGCTTAGATCACGGACGGACCTACGAGCAGTACTTC,CASSLDHGRTYEQYF
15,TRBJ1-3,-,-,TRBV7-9,TGTGCCAGCAGCAACAGGGTATTCGGAGGAAACACCATATATTTT,CASSNRVFGGNTIYF
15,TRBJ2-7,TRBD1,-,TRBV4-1,TGCGCCAGCAGCCAAACCGGGACAGGGCACTACGAGCAGTACTTC,CASSQTGTGHYEQYF
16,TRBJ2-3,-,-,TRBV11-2,TGTGCCAGCAGCTTCGGATACAGTTCCCGCACAGATACGCAGTATTTT,CASSFGYSSRTDTQYF
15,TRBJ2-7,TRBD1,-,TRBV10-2,TGCGCCAGCAGTGTTTGGACAGGGGGAACCTACGAGCAGTACTTC,CASSVWTGGTYEQYF